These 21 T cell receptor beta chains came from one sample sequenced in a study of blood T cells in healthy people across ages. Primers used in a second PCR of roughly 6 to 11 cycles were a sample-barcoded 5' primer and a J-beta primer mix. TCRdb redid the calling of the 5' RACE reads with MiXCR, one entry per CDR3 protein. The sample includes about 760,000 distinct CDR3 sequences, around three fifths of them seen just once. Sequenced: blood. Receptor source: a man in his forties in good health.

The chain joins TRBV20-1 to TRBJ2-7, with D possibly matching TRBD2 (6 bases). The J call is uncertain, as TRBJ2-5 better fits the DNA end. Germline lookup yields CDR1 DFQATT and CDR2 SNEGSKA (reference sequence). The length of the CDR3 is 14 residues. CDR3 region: CSASNSGRKETQYF. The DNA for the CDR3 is TGCAGTGCTAGTAATAGCGGTAGAAAAGAGACCCAGTACTTC.

The CDR3 DNA sequence: TGTGCTAGCTCTCGGGGGGGACAGGGGACCACTGAAGCTTTCTTT. Translating gives CASSRGGQGTTEAFF. The chain links TRBV7-7 to TRBJ1-1; 10 nucleotides align to TRBD1. CDR3 length equals 15 residues. CDR1 and CDR2 (germline): SSHAT, FNYEAQ (reference sequence).

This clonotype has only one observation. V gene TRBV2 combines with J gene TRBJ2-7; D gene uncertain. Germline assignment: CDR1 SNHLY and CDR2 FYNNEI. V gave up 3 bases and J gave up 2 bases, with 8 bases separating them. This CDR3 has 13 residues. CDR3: CASSDSAAYEQYF. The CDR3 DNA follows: TGTGCCAGCAGTGACTCGGCAGCCTACGAGCAGTACTTC. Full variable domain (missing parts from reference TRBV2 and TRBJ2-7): EPEVTQTPSHQVTQMGQEVILRCVPISNHLYFYWYRQILGQKVEFLVSFYNNEISEKSEIFDDQFSVERPDGSNFTLKIRSTKLEDSAMYFCASSDSAAYEQYFGPGTRLTVT.

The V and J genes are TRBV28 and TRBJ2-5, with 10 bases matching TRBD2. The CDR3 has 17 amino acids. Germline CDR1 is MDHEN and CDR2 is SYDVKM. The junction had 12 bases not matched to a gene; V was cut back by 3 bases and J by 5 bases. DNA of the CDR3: TGTGCCAGCAGTTTCGTTCTCCTAGCGGGAGAGCGTGAGACCCAGTACTTC. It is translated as CASSFVLLAGERETQYF.

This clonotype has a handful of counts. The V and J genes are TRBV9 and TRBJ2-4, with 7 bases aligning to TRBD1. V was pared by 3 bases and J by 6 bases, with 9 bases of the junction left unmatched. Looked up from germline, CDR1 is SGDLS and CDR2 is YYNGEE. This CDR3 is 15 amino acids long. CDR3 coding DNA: TGTGCCAGCAGCGGAAGACAGGGCATCGCAAACATTCAGTACTTC. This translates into CASSGRQGIANIQYF. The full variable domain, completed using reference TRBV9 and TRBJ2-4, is DSGVTQTPKHLITATGQRVTLRCSPRSGDLSVYWYQQSLDQGLQFLIQYYNGEERAKGNILERFSAQQFPDLHSELNLSSLELGDSALYFCASSGRQGIANIQYFGAGTRLSVL.

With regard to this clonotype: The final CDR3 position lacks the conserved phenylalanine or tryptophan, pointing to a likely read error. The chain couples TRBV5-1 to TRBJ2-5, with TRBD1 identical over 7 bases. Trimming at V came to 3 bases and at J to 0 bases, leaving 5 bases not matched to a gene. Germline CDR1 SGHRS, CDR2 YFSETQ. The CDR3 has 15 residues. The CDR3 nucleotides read TGCGCCAGCAGCTGGGGACAGTGGGACCAAGAGACCCAGTACTTA. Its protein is CASSWGQWDQETQYL.

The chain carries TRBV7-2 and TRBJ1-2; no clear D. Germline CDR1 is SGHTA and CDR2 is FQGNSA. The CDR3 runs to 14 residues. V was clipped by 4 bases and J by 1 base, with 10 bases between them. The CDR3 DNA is TGTGCCAGCAGCTCCTACAGCGATAACTATGGCTACACCTTC. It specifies CASSSYSDNYGYTF.

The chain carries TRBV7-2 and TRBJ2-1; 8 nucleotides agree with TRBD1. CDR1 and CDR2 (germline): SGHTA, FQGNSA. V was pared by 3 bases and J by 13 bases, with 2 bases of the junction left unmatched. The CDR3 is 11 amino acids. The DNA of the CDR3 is TGTGCCAGCAGCTTGGACAGGGTCCAGTTCTTC. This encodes CASSLDRVQFF.

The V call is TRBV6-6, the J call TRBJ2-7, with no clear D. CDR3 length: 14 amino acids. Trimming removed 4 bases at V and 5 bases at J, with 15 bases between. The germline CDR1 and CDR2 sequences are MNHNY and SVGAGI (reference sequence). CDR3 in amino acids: CASSSFRDRDEQYF. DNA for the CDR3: TGTGCCAGCAGTTCATTTAGGGATCGGGACGAGCAGTACTTC.

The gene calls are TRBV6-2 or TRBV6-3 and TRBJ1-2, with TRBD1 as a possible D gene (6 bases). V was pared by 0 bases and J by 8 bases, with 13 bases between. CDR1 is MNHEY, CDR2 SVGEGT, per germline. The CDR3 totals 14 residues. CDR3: CASSYSSGGQGYTF. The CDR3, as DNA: TGTGCCAGCAGTTACTCGAGCGGGGGCCAAGGCTACACCTTC.

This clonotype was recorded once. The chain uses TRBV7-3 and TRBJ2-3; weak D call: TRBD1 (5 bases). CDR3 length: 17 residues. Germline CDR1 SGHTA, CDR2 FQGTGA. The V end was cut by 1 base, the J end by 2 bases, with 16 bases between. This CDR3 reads CASSLIGATVHTDTQYF. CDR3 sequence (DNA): TGTGCCAGCAGCTTAATCGGAGCGACAGTTCACACAGATACGCAGTATTTT.

Here the CDR3 DNA reads TGTGCCAGCAGTAGAACGGGACTAGCGTCCAATGAGCAGTTCTTC. Its translation is CASSRTGLASNEQFF. The rearrangement links TRBV27 to TRBJ2-1; 10 bases line up with TRBD2. CDR3 length equals 15 residues. Germline trimming cut 5 bases from V and 6 bases from J; bases unmatched to any gene: 7. Germline V lookup: CDR1 MNHEY, CDR2 SMNVEV (reference sequence).

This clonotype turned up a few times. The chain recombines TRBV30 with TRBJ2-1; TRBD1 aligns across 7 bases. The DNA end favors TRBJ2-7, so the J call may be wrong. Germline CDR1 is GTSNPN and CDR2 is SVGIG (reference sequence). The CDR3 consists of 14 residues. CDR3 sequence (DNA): TGTGCCTGGAGTCGGGACAGCTCCTACAATGAGCAGTACTTC. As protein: CAWSRDSSYNEQYF.

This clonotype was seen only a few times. CDR3 in DNA: TGTGCCAGCATTGGTGCAGATACGCAGTATTTT. Translation gives CASIGADTQYF. The chain combines TRBV6-2 or TRBV6-3 with TRBJ2-3; D remains ambiguous. The CDR3 runs 11 residues. Germline V CDR1 and CDR2: MNHEY, SVGEGT. V lost 7 bases to trimming and J lost 4 bases, with 6 bases between them.

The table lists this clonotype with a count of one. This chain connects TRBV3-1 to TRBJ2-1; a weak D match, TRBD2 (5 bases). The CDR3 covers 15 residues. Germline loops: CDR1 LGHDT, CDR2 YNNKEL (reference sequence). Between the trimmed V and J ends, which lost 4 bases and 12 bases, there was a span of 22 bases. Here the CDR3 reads CASSPTRGSGVRQFF. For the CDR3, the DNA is TGTGCCAGCAGCCCGACCCGGGGTTCCGGGGTTCGGCAGTTCTTC.

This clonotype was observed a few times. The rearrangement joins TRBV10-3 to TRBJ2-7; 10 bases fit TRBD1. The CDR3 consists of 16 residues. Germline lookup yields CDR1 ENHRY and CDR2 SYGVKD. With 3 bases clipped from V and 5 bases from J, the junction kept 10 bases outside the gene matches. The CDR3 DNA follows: TGTGCCATCAGTGATAATCAGGACAGGGGGAACAACGAGCAGTACTTC. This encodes CAISDNQDRGNNEQYF.

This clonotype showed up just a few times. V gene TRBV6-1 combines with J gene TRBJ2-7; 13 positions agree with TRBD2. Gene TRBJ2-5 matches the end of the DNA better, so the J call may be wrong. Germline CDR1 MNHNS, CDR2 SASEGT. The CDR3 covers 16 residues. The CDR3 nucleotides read TGTGCCAGCAGTGAAGCGCTTCGACTAGCGGGGGGGACCCAGTACTTC. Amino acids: CASSEALRLAGGTQYF.

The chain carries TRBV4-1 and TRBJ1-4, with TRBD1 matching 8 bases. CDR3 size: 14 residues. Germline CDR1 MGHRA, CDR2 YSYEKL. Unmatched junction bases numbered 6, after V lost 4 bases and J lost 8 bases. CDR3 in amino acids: CASSLDRADEKLFF. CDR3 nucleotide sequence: TGCGCCAGCAGCCTGGACAGGGCTGACGAAAAACTGTTTTTT.

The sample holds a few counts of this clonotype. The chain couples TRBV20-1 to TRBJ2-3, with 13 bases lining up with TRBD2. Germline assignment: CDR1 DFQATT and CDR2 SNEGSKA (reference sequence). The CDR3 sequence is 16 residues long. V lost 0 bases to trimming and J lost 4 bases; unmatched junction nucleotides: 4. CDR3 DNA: TGCAGTGCTAGAGATTCAACTAGCGGGGGGGCAGATACGCAGTATTTT. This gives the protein CSARDSTSGGADTQYF.

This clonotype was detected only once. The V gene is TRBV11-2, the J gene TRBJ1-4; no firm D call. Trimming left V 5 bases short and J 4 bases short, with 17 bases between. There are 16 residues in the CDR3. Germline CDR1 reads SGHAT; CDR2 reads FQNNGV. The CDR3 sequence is CASSVTVGQYNEKLFF. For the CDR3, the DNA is TGTGCCAGCAGCGTTACGGTCGGGCAGTATAATGAAAAACTGTTTTTT. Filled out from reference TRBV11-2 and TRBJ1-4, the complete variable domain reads EAGVAQSPRYKIIEKRQSVAFWCNPISGHATLYWYQQILGQGPKLLIQFQNNGVVDDSQLPKDRFSAERLKGVDSTLKIQPAKLEDSAVYLCASSVTVGQYNEKLFFGSGTQLSVL.

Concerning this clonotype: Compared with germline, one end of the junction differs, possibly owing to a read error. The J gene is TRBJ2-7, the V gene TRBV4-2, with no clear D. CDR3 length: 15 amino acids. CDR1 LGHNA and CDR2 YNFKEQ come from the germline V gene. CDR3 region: CASGQGKGSYYEQYF. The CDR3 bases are TGTGCCAGCGGCCAAGGAAAAGGATCCTACTACGAGCAGTACTTC.